The T cell receptor beta chain described here comes from a study of Ad26.COV2.S vaccination and SARS-CoV-2 variants. In the case of this clone: Antigen: not known.

Treatment: about 20 received Ad26.COV2.S at low or high dose, single or two shots; 5 received placebo; per-sample allocation not given. Each sample was drawn 63 days after the first injection (of vaccine or placebo). Points from the study as a whole: Quantification of TCR breadth and depth may have yielded underestimates of total T cell responses.

The germline gives CDR1 SNHLY, CDR2 FYNNEI. This CDR3 region has 20 residues. Trimming at V came to 5 bases and at J to 0 bases, leaving 17 bases not matched to a gene. Libraries were prepared by immunoSEQ multiplex PCR; TCRdb keeps only in-frame clonotypes and omits some of them. The sample records around 310,000 clones, under 90% being singletons. The material was peripheral blood, obtained in a trial of Ad26.COV2.S vaccine versus placebo. This chain uses TRBV2 with TRBJ2-1, with 9 bases aligning to TRBD1. The clonotype originates from a person between 18 and 60 years old who received the Ad26.COV2.S COVID-19 vaccine or a placebo. In DNA form, the CDR3 reads TGTGCCAGCAGTAGTCGTGGGACAGGGTTTCCCTCGAGCTCCTACAATGAGCAGTTCTTC. Protein product: CASSSRGTGFPSSSYNEQFF. Filled out from reference TRBV2 and TRBJ2-1, the complete variable domain reads EPEVTQTPSHQVTQMGQEVILRCVPISNHLYFYWYRQILGQKVEFLVSFYNNEISEKSEIFDDQFSVERPDGSNFTLKIRSTKLEDSAMYFCASSSRGTGFPSSSYNEQFFGPGTRLTVL.